Listed below are T cell receptor beta chains from one sample, sequenced in a study of T cell repertoires in cytomegalovirus infection. TCRdb ran MiXCR on the reads and lists one entry per CDR3 protein. The table has 250,000 to 300,000 distinct CDR3 sequences, roughly 26% seen once. The sample was PBMCs. The receptors stem from a human donor in good health (CMV status not recorded). Some clones in this sample may be carry-over from other donors' samples. CDR3s include the opening cysteine and the closing phenylalanine or tryptophan. Fields, in order: CDR3 length, clone size, D gene, V gene, J gene, CDR3 protein, CDR3 DNA. A D gene is named only where the DNA matches it firmly. A row's size may be missing; if present it is once, few, many or a size class.

14	.	.	TRBV7-3	TRBJ1-4	CASSLTRDEEKLFF	TGTGCCAGCAGCCTTACCAGGGATGAAGAAAAACTGTTTTTT
16	few	TRBD1	TRBV2	TRBJ1-2	CASSEALHGRGHGYTF	TGTGCCAGCAGTGAAGCGCTTCACGGCAGGGGGCACGGCTACACCTTC
14	.	TRBD1	TRBV29-1	TRBJ2-1	CSVVYRGTYNEQFF	TGCAGCGTCGTGTACAGGGGAACCTACAATGAGCAGTTCTTC
16	.	TRBD1	TRBV7-2	TRBJ2-6	CASSLNRGHWANVLTF	TGTGCCAGCAGCTTAAACAGGGGGCATTGGGCCAACGTCCTGACTTTC
16	few	TRBD1	TRBV28	TRBJ1-2	CASRSSDRASTYGYTF	TGTGCCAGCAGGTCTTCGGACAGGGCGAGCACCTATGGCTACACCTTC
14	.	.	TRBV7-2	TRBJ1-1	CASSWGAQVTEAFF	TGTGCCAGCAGCTGGGGGGCCCAAGTCACTGAAGCTTTCTTT
14	few	.	TRBV20-1	TRBJ1-1	CSAPPETDHPEAFF	TGCAGTGCCCCACCCGAGACAGACCACCCTGAAGCTTTCTTT
15	few	.	TRBV7-9	TRBJ2-2	CASSLATEYTGELFF	TGTGCCAGCAGCTTAGCGACAGAATACACCGGGGAGCTGTTTTTT
15	few	TRBD1	TRBV11-2	TRBJ2-2	CASSDDREMAGELFF	TGTGCCAGCAGCGACGACAGGGAAATGGCCGGGGAGCTGTTTTTT
17	many	.	TRBV7-2	TRBJ2-7	CASSLASGASSSYEQYF	TGTGCCAGCAGCTTAGCGTCGGGGGCTTCAAGCTCCTACGAGCAGTACTTC